This T cell receptor (beta chain) was retrieved from a study of blood T cell repertoires in COVID-19 (dated by TCRdb to 2018 to 2021). For context, the study as a whole: Samples covering the acute and convalescent phases of COVID-19 were provided by collaborators in the United States, Italy and Spain. The material from the prospective study consisted of cDNA or gDNA derived from T cells, B-cell-depleted T cells, or PBMCs. Samples were obtained from the ongoing ImmuneRACE study (first 160 participants) and from roughly 1,300 subjects provided by 6 global collaborators. Subjects who had been exposed to COVID-19, were actively infected with it, or had recovered from it provided the deeply sampled blood TCRbeta repertoires that made up the dataset. The repertoires were released in a freely available public database intended as a resource for research on the immune response to SARS-CoV-2. Where available, HLA class I and class II types were taken from metadata supplied by the sample provider and were not determined by assay-based typing. Sample metadata almost always included a de-identified subject ID, COVID-19 status, age in years and sex. Overall results and qualifications from the work: How much clinical and demographic metadata was included differed by source and by participant, and the metadata was provided uncurated.

The immunoSEQ Assay, a bias-controlled multiplex PCR, was used to amplify TCRbeta CDR3 regions from genomic DNA. The source study handled its data this way. Within the assay, amplification of reference gene primers was used to estimate how many nucleated cells each sample contained. To quantify the absolute abundance of each unique TCRbeta CDR3 rearrangement, sequence reads were collapsed and filtered. For each sample, productive Simpson clonality was calculated by taking the square root of Simpson's diversity index across productive rearrangements. TCRdb stores this immuneACCESS table with in-frame sequences only. Part of the clones is absent; in the studies checked, under half of the shortfall reflects unresolved V genes, and no reason is known for the rest. The V and J calls and clone size were taken over from that table, and D and trimming were inferred from the DNA. Across this sample there are 70,000 to 95,000 clones, with 88% seen only once. The top ten clones comprise more than 5.5% of the sample.

CDR3 length: 16 amino acids, cysteine to phenylalanine. Only the CDR3 region is kept as DNA, spanning 48 bases read in frame from base 1. The junction shows trimming of 4 bases on V and 8 bases on J, and the gene matches do not reach 7 bases of it. CDR1 MGHRA and CDR2 YSYEKL are derived from the germline V gene. As for this clone: Its binding antigen is unknown. Base-call qualities are not available, and no considerably larger clone is one nucleotide away.

Whole blood was collected in K2EDTA tubes by collaborating institutions according to the institutions' own protocols. For TCRbeta analysis, collaborators shipped samples in one of three forms: frozen whole blood, isolated PBMCs, or DNA extracted from either of those sample types. The sequenced sample was peripheral blood. The chain was built from TRBV4-1 and TRBJ2-1, with 14 bases aligning to TRBD2. The TCR sequence derives from a man between 65 and 85 years old with acute or convalescent COVID-19. The CDR3: CASSRTGLAGEDEQFF. The nucleotides read TGCGCCAGCAGCCGAACGGGACTAGCGGGGGAGGATGAGCAGTTCTTC.